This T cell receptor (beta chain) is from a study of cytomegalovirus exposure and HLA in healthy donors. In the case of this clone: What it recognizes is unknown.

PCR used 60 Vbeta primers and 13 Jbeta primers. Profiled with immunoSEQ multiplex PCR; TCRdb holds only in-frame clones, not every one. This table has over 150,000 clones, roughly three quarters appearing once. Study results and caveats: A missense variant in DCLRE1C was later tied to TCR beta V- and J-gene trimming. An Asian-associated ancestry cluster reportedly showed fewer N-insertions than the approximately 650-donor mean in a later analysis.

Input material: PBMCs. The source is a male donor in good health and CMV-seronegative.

CDR3 sequence: CASSAYNEQFF. The CDR3 DNA reads as TGTGCCAGCAGCGCGTACAATGAGCAGTTCTTC. This chain joins TRBV7-2 and TRBJ2-1; D gene ambiguous. Trimming shortened V by 5 bases and J by 4 bases, and 3 bases separated the two germline ends. This CDR3 contains 11 residues. Germline V gives CDR1 SGHTA, CDR2 FQGNSA.